This T cell receptor beta chain was sequenced during a study of human T cells and chemical hapten exposure. Stated time point: patch test 1, 2 weeks after DPC sensitization. Noted treatment: therapeutic diphenylcyclopropenone sensitization with weekly scalp DPC. Original handling: A per-sample median of around 88,000 TCRs was observed, with counts ranging from about 20,000 to 750,000. MiXCR was run by TCRdb on the RACE reads, yielding one entry per CDR3 protein. What appears here as the V and J calls and clone size reflects TCRdb's work, not the paper's. This table holds about 120,000 distinct CDR3 sequences, about an eighth found once. This sequence originates from a man younger than 35 with alopecia areata. Some clones in this sample may be carry-over from other donors' samples. The input for sequencing was whole blood, taken in connection with sensitization to the hapten diphenylcyclopropenone (DPC).

CDR3 loop: CASSPGSDIQYF. The DNA for the CDR3 is TGTGCCAGCAGCCCCGGTTCTGACATTCAGTACTTC. The chain uses TRBV11-2 and TRBJ2-4; D gene unclear. The germline CDR1 and CDR2 sequences are SGHAT and FQNNGV. The germline V and J ends were trimmed by 5 bases and 8 bases, with 10 bases remaining between them. The CDR3 runs 12 residues. The full variable domain, its missing parts supplied by reference TRBV11-2 and TRBJ2-4, is EAGVAQSPRYKIIEKRQSVAFWCNPISGHATLYWYQQILGQGPKLLIQFQNNGVVDDSQLPKDRFSAERLKGVDSTLKIQPAKLEDSAVYLCASSPGSDIQYFGAGTRLSVL.